This T cell receptor beta chain stems from a study of human thymus T cells. Findings and caveats of the study: Thymic and blood repertoires appeared to carry a bias in their V and J gene usage. Related research has reported that thymic repertoires overlap highly among unrelated individuals.

The V gene's germline CDR1 is SEHNR and CDR2 FQNEAQ (reference sequence). V gave up 7 bases and J gave up 5 bases, with 17 bases separating them. This CDR3 is 14 amino acids long. Concerning this clone: Its specificity is unknown.

Only in-frame clones appear in the TCRdb table, and some are missing; sequencing was by immunoSEQ multiplex PCR. The sample yields about 120,000 clones, approximately 96% seen once. Resections obtained during corrective heart surgery supplied the thymus tissue. Healthy Finnish infants undergoing corrective surgery for congenital heart defects provided the donor material. The chain recombines TRBV7-9 with TRBJ2-5, with D possibly being TRBD2 (6 bases). The sequence was obtained from a boy in the first two years of life with a congenital heart defect but otherwise immunologically healthy. Sequencing was performed on thymus tissue. The CDR3 sequence: CASTAGPGRETQYF. The CDR3 DNA is TGTGCCAGCACTGCTGGGCCTGGGAGGGAGACCCAGTACTTC.